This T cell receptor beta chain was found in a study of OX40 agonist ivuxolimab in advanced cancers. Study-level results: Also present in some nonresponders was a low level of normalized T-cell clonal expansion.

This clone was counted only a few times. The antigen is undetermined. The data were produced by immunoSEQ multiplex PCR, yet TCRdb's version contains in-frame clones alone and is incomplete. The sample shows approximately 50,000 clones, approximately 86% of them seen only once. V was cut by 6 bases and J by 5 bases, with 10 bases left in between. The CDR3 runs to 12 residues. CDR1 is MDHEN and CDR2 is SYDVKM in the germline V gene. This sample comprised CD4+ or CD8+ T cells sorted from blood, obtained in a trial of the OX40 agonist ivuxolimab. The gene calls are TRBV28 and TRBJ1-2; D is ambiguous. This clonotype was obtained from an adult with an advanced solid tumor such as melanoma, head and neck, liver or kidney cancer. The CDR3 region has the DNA TGTGCCAGCAGCCCCCCGTATTATGGCTACACCTTC. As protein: CASSPPYYGYTF.